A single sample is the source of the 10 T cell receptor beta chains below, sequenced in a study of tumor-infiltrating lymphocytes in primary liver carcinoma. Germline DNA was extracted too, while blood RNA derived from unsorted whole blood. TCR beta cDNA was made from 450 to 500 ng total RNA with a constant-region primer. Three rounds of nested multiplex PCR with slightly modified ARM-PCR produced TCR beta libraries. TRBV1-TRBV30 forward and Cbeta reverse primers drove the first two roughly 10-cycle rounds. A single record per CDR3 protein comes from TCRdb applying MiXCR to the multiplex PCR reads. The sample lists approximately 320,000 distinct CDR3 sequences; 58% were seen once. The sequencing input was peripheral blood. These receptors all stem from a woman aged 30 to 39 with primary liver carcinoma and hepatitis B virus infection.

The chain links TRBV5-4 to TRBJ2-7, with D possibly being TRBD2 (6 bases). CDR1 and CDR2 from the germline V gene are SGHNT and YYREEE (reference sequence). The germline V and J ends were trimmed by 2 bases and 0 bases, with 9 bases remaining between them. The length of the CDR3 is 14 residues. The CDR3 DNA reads TGTGCCAGCAGCTTTCGGGAGAACTCCTACGAGCAGTACTTC. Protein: CASSFRENSYEQYF.

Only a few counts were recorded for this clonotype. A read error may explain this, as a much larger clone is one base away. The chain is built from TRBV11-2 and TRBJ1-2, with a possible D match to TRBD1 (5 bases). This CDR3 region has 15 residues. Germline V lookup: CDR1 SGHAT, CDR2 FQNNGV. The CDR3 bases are TGTGCCAGCAGCGTCGACAGACGGATTTCCTATGGCTGCACCTTC. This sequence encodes CASSVDRRISYGCTF. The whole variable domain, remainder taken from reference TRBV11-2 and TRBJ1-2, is EAGVAQSPRYKIIEKRQSVAFWCNPISGHATLYWYQQILGQGPKLLIQFQNNGVVDDSQLPKDRFSAERLKGVDSTLKIQPAKLEDSAVYLCASSVDRRISYGCTFGSGTRLTVV.

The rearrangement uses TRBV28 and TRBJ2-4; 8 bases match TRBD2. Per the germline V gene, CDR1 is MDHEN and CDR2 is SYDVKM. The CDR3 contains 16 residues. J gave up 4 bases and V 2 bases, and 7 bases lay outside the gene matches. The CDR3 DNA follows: TGTGCCAGCAGTTTAAGGATTAGCGGGACAAAAAACATTCAGTACTTC. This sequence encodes CASSLRISGTKNIQYF.

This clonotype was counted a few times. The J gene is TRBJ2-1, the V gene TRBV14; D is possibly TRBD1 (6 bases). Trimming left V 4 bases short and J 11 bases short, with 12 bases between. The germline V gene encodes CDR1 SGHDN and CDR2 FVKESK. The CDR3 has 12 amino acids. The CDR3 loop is CASSPEGGQQFF. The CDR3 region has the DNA TGTGCCAGCAGCCCAGAAGGGGGACAGCAGTTCTTC.

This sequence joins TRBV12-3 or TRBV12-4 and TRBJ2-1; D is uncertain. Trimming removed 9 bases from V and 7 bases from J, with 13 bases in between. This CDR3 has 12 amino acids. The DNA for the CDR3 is TGTGCCAGTGTAGGCAACGGGAATGAGCAGTTCTTC. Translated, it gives CASVGNGNEQFF.

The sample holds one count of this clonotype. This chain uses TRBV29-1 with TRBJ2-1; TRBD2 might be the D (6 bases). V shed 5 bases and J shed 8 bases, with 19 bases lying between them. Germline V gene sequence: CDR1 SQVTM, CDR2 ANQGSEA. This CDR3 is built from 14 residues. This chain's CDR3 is CSVSPLTGVHEQFF. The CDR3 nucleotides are TGCAGCGTTTCGCCCCTAACGGGAGTGCATGAGCAGTTCTTC.

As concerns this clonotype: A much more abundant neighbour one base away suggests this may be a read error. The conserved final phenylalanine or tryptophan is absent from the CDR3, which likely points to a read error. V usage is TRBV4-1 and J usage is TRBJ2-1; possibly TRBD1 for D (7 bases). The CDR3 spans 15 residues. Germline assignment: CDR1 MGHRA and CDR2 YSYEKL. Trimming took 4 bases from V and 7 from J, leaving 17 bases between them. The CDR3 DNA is TGCGCCAGCAGCCCCAGGGGGGAAAACATAAATGAGCAGTTCTAC. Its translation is CASSPRGENINEQFY.

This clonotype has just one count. CDR3 loop: CASTGNSGANVLTF. CDR3 nucleotides: TGTGCCAGTACGGGGAACTCTGGGGCCAACGTCCTGACTTTC. The chain employs TRBV6-2 or TRBV6-3 and TRBJ2-6; D might be TRBD2 (5 bases). Trimming took 9 bases from V and 0 from J, leaving 9 bases between them. CDR3 size: 14 residues. Germline V lookup: CDR1 MNHEY, CDR2 SVGEGT.

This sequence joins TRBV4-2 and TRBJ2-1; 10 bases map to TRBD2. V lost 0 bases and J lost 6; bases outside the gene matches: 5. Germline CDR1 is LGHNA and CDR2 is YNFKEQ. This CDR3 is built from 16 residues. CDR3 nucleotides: TGTGCCAGCAGCCAAGAAGGGGCTAGCGGGAGCAATGAGCAGTTCTTC. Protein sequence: CASSQEGASGSNEQFF.

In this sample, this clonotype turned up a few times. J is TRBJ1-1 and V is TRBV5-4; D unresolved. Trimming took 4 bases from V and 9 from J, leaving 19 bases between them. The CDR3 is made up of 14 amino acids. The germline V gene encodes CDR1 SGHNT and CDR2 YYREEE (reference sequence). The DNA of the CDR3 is TGTGCCAGCAGCCCAACCGACGGACCCAGGAAAGCTTTCTTT. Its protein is CASSPTDGPRKAFF. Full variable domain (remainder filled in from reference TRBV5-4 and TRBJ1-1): ETGVTQSPTHLIKTRGQQVTLRCSSQSGHNTVSWYQQALGQGPQFIFQYYREEENGRGNFPPRFSGLQFPNYSSELNVNALELDDSALYLCASSPTDGPRKAFFGQGTRLTVV.